This T cell receptor (beta chain) was recorded in a study of T cell repertoires in cytomegalovirus infection. Study details: Public TCR beta signatures were indicative of both CMV infection and a matching HLA type. General study results and limits: CMV-specific HLA-C-restricted TCR beta clonotypes dominated the ex vivo response. The study identified carriers of CMV plus the relevant HLA from cumulative public TCR beta family frequency.

The V gene lost 5 bases and the J gene lost 2 bases, with 13 bases spanning the gap. The CDR3 is 15 amino acids. Germline-derived CDR1 and CDR2 are MNHNY and SVGAGI (reference sequence). Each CDR3 protein is one row after TCRdb ran MiXCR on the reads. The table records around 450,000 distinct CDR3 sequences, under 40% of them present only once. This clonotype has more than one count but fewer than ten. Its antigen is currently unknown. This TCR was sampled from a human donor in good health (CMV status not recorded). Some clones in this sample may be carry-over from other donors' samples. The J gene is TRBJ1-3, the V gene TRBV6-6; TRBD1 might be the D (5 bases). Sequencing was carried out using PBMCs. This CDR3 reads CASSPEGKAGNTIYF. The CDR3 nucleotides are TGTGCCAGCAGTCCCGAGGGGAAGGCTGGAAACACCATATATTTT.